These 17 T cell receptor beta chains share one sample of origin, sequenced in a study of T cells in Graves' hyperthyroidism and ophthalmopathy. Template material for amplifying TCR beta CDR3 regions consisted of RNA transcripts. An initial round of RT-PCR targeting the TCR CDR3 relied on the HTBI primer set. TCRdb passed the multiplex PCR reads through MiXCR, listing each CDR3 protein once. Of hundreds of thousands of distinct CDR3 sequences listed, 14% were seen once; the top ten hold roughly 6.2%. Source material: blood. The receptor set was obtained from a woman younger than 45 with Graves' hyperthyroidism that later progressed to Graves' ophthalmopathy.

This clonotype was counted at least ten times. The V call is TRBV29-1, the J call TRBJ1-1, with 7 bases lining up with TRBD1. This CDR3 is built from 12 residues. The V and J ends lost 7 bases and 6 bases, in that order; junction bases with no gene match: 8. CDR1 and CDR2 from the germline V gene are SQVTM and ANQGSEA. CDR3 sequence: CSADTGDSEAFF. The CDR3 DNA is TGCAGCGCCGACACAGGGGACTCTGAAGCTTTCTTT.

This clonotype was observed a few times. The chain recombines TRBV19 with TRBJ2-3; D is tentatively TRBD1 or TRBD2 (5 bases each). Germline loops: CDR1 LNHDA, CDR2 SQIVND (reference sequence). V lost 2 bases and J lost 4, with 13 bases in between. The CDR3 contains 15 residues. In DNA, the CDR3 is TGTGCCAGTAGTATATGGGGGAGTGGGGCAGATACGCAGTATTTT. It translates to CASSIWGSGADTQYF.

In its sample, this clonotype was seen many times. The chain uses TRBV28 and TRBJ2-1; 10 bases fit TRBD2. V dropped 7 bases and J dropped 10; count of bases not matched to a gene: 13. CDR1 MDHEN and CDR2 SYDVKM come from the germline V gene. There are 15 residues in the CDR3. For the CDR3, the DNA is TGTGCCAGCACTTCCTTAGCGGGAGGTCCGATCGAGCAGTTCTTC. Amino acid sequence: CASTSLAGGPIEQFF.

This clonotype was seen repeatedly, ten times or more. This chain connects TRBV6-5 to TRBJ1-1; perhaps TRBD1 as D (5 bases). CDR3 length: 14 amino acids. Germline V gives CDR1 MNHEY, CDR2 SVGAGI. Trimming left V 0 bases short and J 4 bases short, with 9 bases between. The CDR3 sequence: CASSYSGGTTEAFF. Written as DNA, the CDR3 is TGTGCCAGCAGTTACTCGGGGGGAACCACTGAAGCTTTCTTT.

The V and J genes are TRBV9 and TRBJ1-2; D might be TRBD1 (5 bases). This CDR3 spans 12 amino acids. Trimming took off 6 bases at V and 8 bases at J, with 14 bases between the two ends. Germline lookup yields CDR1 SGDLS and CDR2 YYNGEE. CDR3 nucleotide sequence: TGTGCCAGCACAGGGCTGGTATACGGCTACACCTTC. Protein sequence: CASTGLVYGYTF.

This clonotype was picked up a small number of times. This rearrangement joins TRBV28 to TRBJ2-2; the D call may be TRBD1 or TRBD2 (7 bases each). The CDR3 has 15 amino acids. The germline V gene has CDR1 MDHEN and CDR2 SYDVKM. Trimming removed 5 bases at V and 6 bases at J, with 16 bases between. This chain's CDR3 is CASSLRGGGSGELFF. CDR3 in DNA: TGTGCCAGCAGTCTCAGGGGGGGTGGGTCCGGGGAGCTGTTTTTT.

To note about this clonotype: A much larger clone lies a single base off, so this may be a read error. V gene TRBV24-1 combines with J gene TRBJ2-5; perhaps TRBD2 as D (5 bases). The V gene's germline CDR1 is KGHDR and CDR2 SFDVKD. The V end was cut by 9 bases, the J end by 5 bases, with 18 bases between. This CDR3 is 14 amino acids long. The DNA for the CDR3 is TGTGCCACCTTGGAGAGGGTATTCGGCGAGACCCAGTACTTC. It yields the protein CATLERVFGETQYF.

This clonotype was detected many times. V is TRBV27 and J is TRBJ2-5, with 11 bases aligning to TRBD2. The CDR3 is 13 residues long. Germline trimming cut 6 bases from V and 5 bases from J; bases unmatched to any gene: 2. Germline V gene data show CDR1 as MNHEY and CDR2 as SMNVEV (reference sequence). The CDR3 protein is CASRPSGGETQYF. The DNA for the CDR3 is TGTGCCAGCAGACCTAGCGGGGGGGAGACCCAGTACTTC.

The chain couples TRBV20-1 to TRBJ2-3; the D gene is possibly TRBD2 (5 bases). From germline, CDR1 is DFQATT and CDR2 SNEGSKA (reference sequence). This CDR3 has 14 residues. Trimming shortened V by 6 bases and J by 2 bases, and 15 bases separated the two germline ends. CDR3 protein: CSAPLTGNTDTQYF. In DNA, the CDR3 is TGCAGTGCCCCCCTTACGGGAAACACAGATACGCAGTATTTT.

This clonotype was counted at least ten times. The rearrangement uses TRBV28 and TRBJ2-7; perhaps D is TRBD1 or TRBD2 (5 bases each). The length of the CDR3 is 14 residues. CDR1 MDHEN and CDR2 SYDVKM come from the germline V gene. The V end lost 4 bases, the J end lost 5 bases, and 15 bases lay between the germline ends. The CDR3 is CASSSTVLGDEQYF. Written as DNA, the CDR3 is TGTGCCAGCAGTTCGACAGTCTTGGGGGACGAGCAGTACTTC.

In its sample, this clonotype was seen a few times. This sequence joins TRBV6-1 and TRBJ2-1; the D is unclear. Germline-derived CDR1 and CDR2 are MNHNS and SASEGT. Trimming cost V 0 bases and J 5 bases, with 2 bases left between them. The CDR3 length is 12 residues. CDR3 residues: CASSEAHNEQFF. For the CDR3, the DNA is TGTGCCAGCAGTGAAGCCCACAATGAGCAGTTCTTC.

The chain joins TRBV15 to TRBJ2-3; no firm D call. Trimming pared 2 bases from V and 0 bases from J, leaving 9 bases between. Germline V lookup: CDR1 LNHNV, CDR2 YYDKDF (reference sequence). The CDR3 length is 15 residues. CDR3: CATSRPPQSTDTQYF. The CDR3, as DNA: TGTGCCACCAGCAGACCCCCCCAAAGCACAGATACGCAGTATTTT.

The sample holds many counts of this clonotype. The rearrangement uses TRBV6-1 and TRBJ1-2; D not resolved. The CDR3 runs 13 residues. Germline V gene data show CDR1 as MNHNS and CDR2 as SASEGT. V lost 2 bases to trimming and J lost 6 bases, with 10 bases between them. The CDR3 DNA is TGTGCCAGCAGTGAATCCCGACTTGATGGCTACACCTTC. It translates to CASSESRLDGYTF.

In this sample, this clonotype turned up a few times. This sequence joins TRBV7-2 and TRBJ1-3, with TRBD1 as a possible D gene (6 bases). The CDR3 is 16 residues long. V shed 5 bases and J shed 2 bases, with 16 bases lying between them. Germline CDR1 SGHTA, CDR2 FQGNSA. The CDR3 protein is CASSPGEGNPGNTIYF. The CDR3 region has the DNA TGTGCCAGCAGCCCAGGGGAAGGGAATCCTGGAAACACCATATATTTT.

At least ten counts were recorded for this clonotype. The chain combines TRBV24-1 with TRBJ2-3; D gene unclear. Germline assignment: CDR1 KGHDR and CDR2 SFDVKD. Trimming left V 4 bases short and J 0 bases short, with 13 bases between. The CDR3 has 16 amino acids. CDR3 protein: CATSDSRVYSTDTQYF. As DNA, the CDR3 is TGTGCCACCAGTGACTCCAGAGTATATAGCACAGATACGCAGTATTTT.

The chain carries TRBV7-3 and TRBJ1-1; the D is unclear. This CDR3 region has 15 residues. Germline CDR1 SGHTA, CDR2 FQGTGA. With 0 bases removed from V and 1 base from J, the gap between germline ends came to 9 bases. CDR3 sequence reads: CASSLTVGSNTEAFF. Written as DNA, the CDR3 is TGTGCCAGCAGCTTAACGGTGGGATCGAACACTGAAGCTTTCTTT.

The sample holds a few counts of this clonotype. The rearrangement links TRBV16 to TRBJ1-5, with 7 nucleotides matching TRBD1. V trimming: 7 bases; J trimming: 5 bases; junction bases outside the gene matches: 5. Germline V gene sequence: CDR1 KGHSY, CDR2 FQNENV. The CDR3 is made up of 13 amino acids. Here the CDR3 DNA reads TGTGCCAGCAACCGGGACAGAGATCAGCCCCAGCATTTT. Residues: CASNRDRDQPQHF.